Listed below are T cell receptor beta chains from one sample, sequenced in a study of PD-1 blockade in classical Hodgkin lymphoma. The repertoire was sequenced with immunoSEQ multiplex PCR; TCRdb's copy has only in-frame clones and lacks some. The data contain tens of thousands of clones, about 91% of them singletons. The starting material was peripheral blood mononuclear cells (PBMCs), obtained before the second cycle of nivolumab. These receptor sequences come from a human donor with classical Hodgkin lymphoma. The CDR3 runs from the conserved cysteine through the conserved F or W. Each record gives: J gene, V gene, D gene, clone size, CDR3 DNA, CDR3 protein. D genes are given only for firm matches. The size field is filled for only some rows; it gives once, few, many or a size class.

J gene: TRBJ2-1
V gene: TRBV9
D gene: TRBD2
clone size: NA
CDR3 DNA: TGTGCCAGCAGCCCCCGGCTAGCGGGGTCCTACAATGAGCAGTTCTTC
CDR3 protein: CASSPRLAGSYNEQFF

J gene: TRBJ2-2
V gene: TRBV10-1
D gene: NA
clone size: NA
CDR3 DNA: TGCGCCAGCAGTGAGTCGACTCGTTTTGGGGAGAACACCGGGGAGCTGTTTTTT
CDR3 protein: CASSESTRFGENTGELFF

J gene: TRBJ1-5
V gene: TRBV19
D gene: TRBD1
clone size: NA
CDR3 DNA: TGTGCCAGTAGTAAGGGACAGCGGTACCAGCCCCAGCATTTT
CDR3 protein: CASSKGQRYQPQHF

J gene: TRBJ1-5
V gene: TRBV6-1
D gene: NA
clone size: once
CDR3 DNA: TGTGCCAGCAGTGAAGCGTCCCCTAATCAGCCCCAGCATTTT
CDR3 protein: CASSEASPNQPQHF

J gene: TRBJ2-1
V gene: TRBV6-1
D gene: TRBD2
clone size: NA
CDR3 DNA: TGTGCCAGCCATCGACGAAGCGGGAGCTACAATGAGCAGTTCTTC
CDR3 protein: CASHRRSGSYNEQFF

J gene: TRBJ2-1
V gene: TRBV6-1
D gene: TRBD1
clone size: NA
CDR3 DNA: TGTGCCAGCAGTGAAGTCGCCGGGACAGGGGCCTACAATGAGCAGTTCTTC
CDR3 protein: CASSEVAGTGAYNEQFF

J gene: TRBJ2-7
V gene: TRBV27
D gene: NA
clone size: NA
CDR3 DNA: TGTGCCAGCAGTTTATCGACCGGGCACCGCCAATACGAGCAGTACTTC
CDR3 protein: CASSLSTGHRQYEQYF

J gene: TRBJ1-4
V gene: TRBV5-1
D gene: NA
clone size: once
CDR3 DNA: TGCGCCAGCAGGGGTCAGCTTAATGAAAAACTGTTTTTT
CDR3 protein: CASRGQLNEKLFF

J gene: TRBJ2-2
V gene: TRBV18
D gene: NA
clone size: NA
CDR3 DNA: TGTGCCAGCTCACCAATGCGACAGAACACCGGGGAGCTGTTTTTT
CDR3 protein: CASSPMRQNTGELFF

J gene: TRBJ1-3
V gene: TRBV19
D gene: NA
clone size: NA
CDR3 DNA: TGTGCCAGTAGTCCGACAGGTACCTCTGGAAACACCATATATTTT
CDR3 protein: CASSPTGTSGNTIYF

J gene: TRBJ2-5
V gene: TRBV4-1
D gene: NA
clone size: NA
CDR3 DNA: TGCGCCAGCAGCCAAGTGCAGCACCCCGGGGAGACCCAGTACTTC
CDR3 protein: CASSQVQHPGETQYF

J gene: TRBJ2-7
V gene: TRBV5-5
D gene: NA
clone size: NA
CDR3 DNA: TGTGCCAGCAGCTTGGGGGAGAGGGAGCAGTACTTC
CDR3 protein: CASSLGEREQYF

J gene: TRBJ2-1
V gene: TRBV2
D gene: NA
clone size: NA
CDR3 DNA: TGTGCCACTGGGAGGTCGACCTACAATGAGCAGTTCTTC
CDR3 protein: CATGRSTYNEQFF

J gene: TRBJ2-3
V gene: TRBV2
D gene: NA
clone size: NA
CDR3 DNA: TGTGCCAGCAAGAGAGAAGAGGGGCGGGTGTCCCCCACAGATACGCAGTATTTT
CDR3 protein: CASKREEGRVSPTDTQYF

J gene: TRBJ2-7
V gene: TRBV28
D gene: NA
clone size: NA
CDR3 DNA: TGTGCCATTGGGGGTTCCTACGAGCAGTACTTC
CDR3 protein: CAIGGSYEQYF

J gene: TRBJ2-3
V gene: TRBV27
D gene: TRBD2
clone size: NA
CDR3 DNA: TGTGCCAGCAGTCCCATAGCGGGAGGAAGCACAGATACGCAGTATTTT
CDR3 protein: CASSPIAGGSTDTQYF

J gene: TRBJ2-7
V gene: TRBV6-1
D gene: TRBD2
clone size: NA
CDR3 DNA: TGTGCCAGCAGTGAATGGACTAGCGGGGGTTTCTACGAGCAGTACTTC
CDR3 protein: CASSEWTSGGFYEQYF